The 19 T cell receptor beta chains listed next were all sequenced from one sample in a study of sequential checkpoint blockade in melanoma. Using immunoSEQ multiplex PCR, the repertoire was profiled, and TCRdb retains in-frame clones only, with some absent. The sample holds 31,000 or so clones; 86% are singletons and the top ten take roughly 23%. Treatment of the sample: randomized to nivolumab then ipilimumab (arm A) or the reverse (arm B). Sequencing used CD8+ T cells sorted from blood (inferred from file names), obtained from a patient given nivolumab and ipilimumab in sequence. Every receptor here comes from a human donor with melanoma.

V and J are TRBV5-1 and TRBJ1-4; 9 nucleotides align to TRBD1. This CDR3 has 15 amino acids. Germline CDR1 reads SGHRS; CDR2 reads YFSETQ. V dropped 3 bases and J dropped 8; count of bases not matched to a gene: 8. CDR3 residues: CASSSMGQGGEKLFF. In DNA form, the CDR3 reads TGCGCCAGCAGCTCGATGGGACAGGGAGGAGAAAAACTGTTTTTT.

The chain joins TRBV9 to TRBJ1-5; 7 bases line up with TRBD1. Germline CDR1 is SGDLS and CDR2 is YYNGEE. The CDR3 extends over 14 amino acids. V gave up 4 bases and J gave up 7 bases; unmatched junction bases: 8. The DNA of the CDR3 is TGTGCCAGCAGCAAAGGACAGGATCGGCAGCCCCAGCATTTT. Its translation is CASSKGQDRQPQHF.

This clone was counted a single time. Its ends do not fully match the called genes, so a read error is possible. This sample also contains other DNA sequences that code for the same CDR3. The rearrangement uses TRBV7-2 and TRBJ1-1; perhaps TRBD1 as D (5 bases). This CDR3 comprises 13 residues. Per germline, CDR1 SGHTA and CDR2 FQGNSA. The CDR3 DNA sequence: TGTGCCAGCAGCTTCTCCGCGGGGACTGAAGCCTTCTTT. It encodes CASSFSAGTEAFF.

The chain uses TRBV7-6 and TRBJ2-1; 7 nucleotides match TRBD1. Germline CDR1 is SGHVS and CDR2 is FNYEAQ. The CDR3 runs 15 residues. After removal of 0 bases from V and 7 bases from J, the junction contained 6 bases not matched to a gene. Written as DNA, the CDR3 is TGTGCCAGCAGCTTAGCAGGGACAGCCCGGAATGAGCAGTTCTTC. Residues: CASSLAGTARNEQFF.

The chain's CDR3 is CASTGPGTGGFPPPEQYF. As DNA, the CDR3 is TGTGCCAGCACTGGGCCCGGGACAGGGGGCTTCCCTCCCCCCGAGCAGTACTTC. The V and J genes are TRBV28 and TRBJ2-7, with 12 bases aligning to TRBD1. Trimming cost V 7 bases and J 6 bases; bases outside gene matches: 19. CDR1 and CDR2 (germline): MDHEN, SYDVKM. The CDR3 is 18 amino acids.

The CDR3 bases are TGCGCCAGCAGTGAGAGCCGAGTGGGAGGGGTTCGCCACAATGAGCAGTTCTTC. Its protein product is CASSESRVGGVRHNEQFF. The rearrangement links TRBV10-2 to TRBJ2-1, with 7 positions matching TRBD2. CDR3 length: 18 residues. The V and J ends lost 2 bases and 5 bases, in that order; junction bases with no gene match: 15. Germline CDR1 is WSHSY and CDR2 is SAAADI.

The chain joins TRBV4-1 to TRBJ1-4; D is unclear. CDR1 is MGHRA, CDR2 YSYEKL, per germline. This CDR3 comprises 16 residues. Trimming took 1 base from V and 9 from J, leaving 18 bases between them. The CDR3: CASSQVSNPRVKKLFF. As DNA, the CDR3 is TGCGCCAGCAGCCAAGTGTCAAATCCACGGGTGAAAAAACTGTTTTTT.

The rearrangement joins TRBV7-9 to TRBJ2-1; 7 positions agree with TRBD1. This CDR3 spans 15 amino acids. Trimming removed 0 bases from V and 3 bases from J; junction bases left unmatched: 2. Per the germline V gene, CDR1 is SEHNR and CDR2 is FQNEAQ (reference sequence). CDR3: CASSLATGSYNEQFF. The CDR3 region has the DNA TGTGCCAGCAGCTTAGCGACAGGGAGCTACAATGAGCAGTTCTTC.

Here the CDR3 DNA reads TGTGCCAGCAGTCCGGGACTAGCGGGAGGGCCTTACGAGCAGTACTTC. Protein: CASSPGLAGGPYEQYF. V gene TRBV27 combines with J gene TRBJ2-7, with 16 nucleotides matching TRBD2. Germline CDR1 reads MNHEY; CDR2 reads SMNVEV (reference sequence). This CDR3 is 16 amino acids long. V dropped 5 bases and J dropped 4; count of bases not matched to a gene: 5.

This chain uses TRBV11-2 with TRBJ2-3; 7 bases agree with TRBD2. With V trimmed by 5 bases and J by 4 bases, 9 bases remained unmatched. The CDR3 extends over 15 amino acids. Germline-derived CDR1 and CDR2 are SGHAT and FQNNGV. The CDR3 DNA follows: TGTGCCAGCAGCCCTGGGACGGGGGGATCAGATACGCAGTATTTT. Residues: CASSPGTGGSDTQYF.

The V call is TRBV9, the J call TRBJ2-2; tentative D call: TRBD2 (5 bases). V lost 7 bases, J lost 4 bases, and 11 bases lay in between. The CDR3 has 13 residues. CDR1 is SGDLS and CDR2 is YYNGEE in the germline V gene. CDR3 loop: CASSGMGTGELFF. DNA for the CDR3: TGTGCCAGCTCGGGAATGGGCACCGGGGAGCTGTTTTTT.

J is TRBJ1-1 and V is TRBV6-5, with D uncertain. Germline CDR1 reads MNHEY; CDR2 reads SVGAGI. Trimming shortened V by 2 bases and J by 1 base, and 5 bases separated the two germline ends. There are 13 residues in the CDR3. CDR3 sequence reads: CASSYRGNTEAFF. The CDR3 nucleotides read TGTGCCAGCAGTTACCGGGGGAACACTGAAGCTTTCTTT.

The CDR3 region has the DNA TGCGCCAGCAGCCGAGTAGCGGGGGCTAGCACAGATACGCAGTATTTT. Protein sequence: CASSRVAGASTDTQYF. The J gene is TRBJ2-3, the V gene TRBV4-3, with 9 bases lining up with TRBD2. V shed 4 bases and J 0 bases; nucleotides not matched to a gene: 5. Germline V lookup: CDR1 LGHNA, CDR2 YSLEER. This CDR3 region has 16 residues.

This clone was seen a single time. The J gene is TRBJ2-7, the V gene TRBV7-9; possible D gene TRBD2, 6 bases. The CDR3 is 15 residues long. The ends were cut back, 5 bases at V and 3 bases at J, with 17 bases in the middle. Germline V lookup: CDR1 SEHNR, CDR2 FQNEAQ (reference sequence). This CDR3 reads CASSPDRGLSYEQYF. The CDR3 DNA is TGTGCCAGCAGCCCCGATCGGGGACTGAGCTACGAGCAGTACTTC. Full variable domain (remainder filled in from reference TRBV7-9 and TRBJ2-7): DTGVSQNPRHKITKRGQNVTFRCDPISEHNRLYWYRQTLGQGPEFLTYFQNEAQLEKSRLLSDRFSAERPKGSFSTLEIQRTEQGDSAMYLCASSPDRGLSYEQYFGPGTRLTVT.

There are a few counts of this clone. The J gene is TRBJ1-4, the V gene TRBV19, with D possibly TRBD1 on 6 matching bases. CDR3 length equals 12 residues. V was shortened by 6 bases and J by 13 bases, with 15 bases between the two germline ends. In germline, CDR1 is LNHDA, CDR2 SQIVND (reference sequence). In nucleotides, the CDR3 is TGTGCCAGTAGCCCTTTCGGACAGCTACTGTTTTTT. This sequence encodes CASSPFGQLLFF.

The J gene is TRBJ1-1, the V gene TRBV27; possibly TRBD1 for D (5 bases). Looked up from germline, CDR1 is MNHEY and CDR2 is SMNVEV (reference sequence). Trimming left V 4 bases short and J 4 bases short, with 10 bases between. This CDR3 is 13 amino acids long. CDR3 nucleotides: TGTGCCAGCAGTTATACCGGGGGCACTGAAGCTTTCTTT. It encodes CASSYTGGTEAFF.

This clone was counted once. The chain has TRBV9 and TRBJ2-5; TRBD2 aligns across 8 bases. TRBJ2-7 explains the end of the DNA better; the J call may be wrong. The CDR3 is 18 residues long. Looked up from germline, CDR1 is SGDLS and CDR2 is YYNGEE. CDR3 sequence (DNA): TGTGCCAGCAGCGTCGGCGGGAGGTGGGGCCCAAGCTCCTACGAGCAGTACTTC. Translation: CASSVGGRWGPSSYEQYF.

A few counts support this clone. The chain joins TRBV2 to TRBJ2-5; possible D gene TRBD1, 5 bases. Germline V gene data show CDR1 as SNHLY and CDR2 as FYNNEI. The CDR3 has 12 amino acids. The V end was cut by 10 bases, the J end by 13 bases, with 22 bases between. For the CDR3, the DNA is TGTGCCACCGTAGATCAGGGCCCCTATTGGTACTTC. Protein product: CATVDQGPYWYF.

The J gene is TRBJ2-7, the V gene TRBV27, with D perhaps TRBD2 (5 bases). Trimming left V 5 bases short and J 5 bases short, with 10 bases between. This CDR3 region has 12 residues. Germline V lookup: CDR1 MNHEY, CDR2 SMNVEV (reference sequence). This CDR3 is CASSRLPNEQYF. CDR3 sequence (DNA): TGTGCCAGCAGTCGACTACCTAACGAGCAGTACTTC.